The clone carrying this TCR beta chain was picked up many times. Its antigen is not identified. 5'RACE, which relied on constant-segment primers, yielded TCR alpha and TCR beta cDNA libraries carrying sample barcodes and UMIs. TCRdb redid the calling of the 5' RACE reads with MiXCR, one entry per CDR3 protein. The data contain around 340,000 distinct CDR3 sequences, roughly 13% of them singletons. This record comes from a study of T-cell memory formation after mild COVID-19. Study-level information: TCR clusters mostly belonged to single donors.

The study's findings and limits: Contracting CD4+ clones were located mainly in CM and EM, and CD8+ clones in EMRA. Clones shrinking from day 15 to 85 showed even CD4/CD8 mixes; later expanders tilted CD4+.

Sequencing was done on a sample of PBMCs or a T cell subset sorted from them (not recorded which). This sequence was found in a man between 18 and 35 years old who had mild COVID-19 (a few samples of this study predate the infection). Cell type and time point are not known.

The CDR3 here is CASSPRDREETQYF. The CDR3 coding sequence is TGTGCCAGCAGCCCTCGGGACAGGGAAGAGACCCAGTACTTC. V gene TRBV3-1 combines with J gene TRBJ2-5, with TRBD1 matching 9 bases. This CDR3 comprises 14 residues. The germline V gene has CDR1 LGHDT and CDR2 YNNKEL (reference sequence). Trimming took 4 bases from V and 3 from J; bases not matched to a gene: 3.